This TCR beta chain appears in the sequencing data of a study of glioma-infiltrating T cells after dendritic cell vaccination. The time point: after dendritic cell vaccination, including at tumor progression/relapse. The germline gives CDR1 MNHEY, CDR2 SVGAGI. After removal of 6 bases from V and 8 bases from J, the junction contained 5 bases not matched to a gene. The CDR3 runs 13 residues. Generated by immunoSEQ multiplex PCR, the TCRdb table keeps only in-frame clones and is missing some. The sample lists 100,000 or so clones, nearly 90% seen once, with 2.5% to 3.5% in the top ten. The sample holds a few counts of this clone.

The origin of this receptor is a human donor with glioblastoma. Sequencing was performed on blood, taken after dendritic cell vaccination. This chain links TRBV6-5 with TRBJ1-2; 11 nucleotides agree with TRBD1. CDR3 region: CASRRTGGRGYTF. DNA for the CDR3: TGTGCCAGCAGACGGACAGGGGGCCGGGGCTACACCTTC.